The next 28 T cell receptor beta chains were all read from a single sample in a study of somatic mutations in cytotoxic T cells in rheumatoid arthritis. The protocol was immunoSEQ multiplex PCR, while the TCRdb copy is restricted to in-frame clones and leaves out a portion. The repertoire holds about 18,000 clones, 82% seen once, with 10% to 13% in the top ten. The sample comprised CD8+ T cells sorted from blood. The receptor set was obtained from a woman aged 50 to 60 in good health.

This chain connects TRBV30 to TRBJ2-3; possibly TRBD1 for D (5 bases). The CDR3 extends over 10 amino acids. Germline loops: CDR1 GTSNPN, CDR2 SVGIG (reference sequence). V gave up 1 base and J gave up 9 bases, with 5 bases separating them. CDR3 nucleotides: TGTGCCTGGAGTGAGGGGACGCAGTATTTT. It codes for CAWSEGTQYF. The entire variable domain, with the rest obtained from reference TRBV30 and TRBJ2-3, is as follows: SQTIHQWPATLVQPVGSPLSLECTVEGTSNPNLYWYRQAAGRGLQLLFYSVGIGQISSEVPQNLSASRPQDRQFILSSKKLLLSDSGFYLCAWSEGTQYFGPGTRLTVL.

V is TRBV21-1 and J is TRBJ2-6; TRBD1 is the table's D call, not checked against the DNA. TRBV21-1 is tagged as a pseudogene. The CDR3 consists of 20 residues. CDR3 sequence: CASSVRTPTGPSSGANVLTF. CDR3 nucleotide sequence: TGTGCCAGCAGCGTGCGGACCCCGACAGGGCCCTCCTCTGGGGCCAACGTCCTGACTTTC.

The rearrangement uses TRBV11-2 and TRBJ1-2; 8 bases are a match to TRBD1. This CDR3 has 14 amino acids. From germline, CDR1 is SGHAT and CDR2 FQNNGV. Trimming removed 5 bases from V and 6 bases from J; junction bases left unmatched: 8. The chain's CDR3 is CASSQLDREDGYTF. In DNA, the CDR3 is TGTGCCAGCAGCCAACTGGACAGGGAGGATGGCTACACCTTC.

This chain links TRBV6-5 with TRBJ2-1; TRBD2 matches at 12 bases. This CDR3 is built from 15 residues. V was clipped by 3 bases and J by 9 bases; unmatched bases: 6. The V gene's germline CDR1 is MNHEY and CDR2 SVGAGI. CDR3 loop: CASSYAGLAGSEQFF. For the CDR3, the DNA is TGTGCCAGCAGTTATGCCGGACTAGCGGGAAGTGAGCAGTTCTTC.

CDR3 bases: TGTGCCAGCCGAGGACAGCTCTATGGCTACACCTTC. This encodes CASRGQLYGYTF. J is TRBJ1-2 and V is TRBV7-9, with D possibly matching TRBD1 (6 bases). Germline CDR1 reads SEHNR; CDR2 reads FQNEAQ (reference sequence). This CDR3 contains 12 residues. Between the trimmed V and J ends, which lost 8 bases and 4 bases, there was a span of 11 bases.

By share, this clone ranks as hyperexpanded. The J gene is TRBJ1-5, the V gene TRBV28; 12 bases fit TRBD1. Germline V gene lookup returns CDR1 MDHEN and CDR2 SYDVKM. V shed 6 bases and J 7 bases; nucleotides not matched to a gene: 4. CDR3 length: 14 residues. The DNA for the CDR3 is TGTGCCAGCAGGCCGGGACAGGGGGCCCAGCCCCAGCATTTT. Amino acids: CASRPGQGAQPQHF.

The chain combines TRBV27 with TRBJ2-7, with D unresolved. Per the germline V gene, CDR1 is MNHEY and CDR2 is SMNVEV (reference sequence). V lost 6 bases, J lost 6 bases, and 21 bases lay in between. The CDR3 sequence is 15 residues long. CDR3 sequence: CASSPVRSAAAEQYF. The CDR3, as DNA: TGTGCCAGCAGCCCGGTTAGGTCGGCGGCGGCCGAGCAGTACTTC.

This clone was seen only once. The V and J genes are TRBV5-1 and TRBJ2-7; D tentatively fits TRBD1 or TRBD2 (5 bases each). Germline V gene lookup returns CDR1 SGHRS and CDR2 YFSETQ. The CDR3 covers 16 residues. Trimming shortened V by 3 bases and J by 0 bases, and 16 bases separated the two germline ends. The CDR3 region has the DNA TGCGCCAGCAGCTATAACACCGGGGCCCGCTCCTACGAGCAGTACTTC. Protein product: CASSYNTGARSYEQYF. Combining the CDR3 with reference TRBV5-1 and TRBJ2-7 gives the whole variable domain KAGVTQTPRYLIKTRGQQVTLSCSPISGHRSVSWYQQTPGQGLQFLFEYFSETQRNKGNFPGRFSGRQFSNSRSEMNVSTLELGDSALYLCASSYNTGARSYEQYFGPGTRLTVT.

For the CDR3, the DNA is TGTGCCAGCAGTTTAAGGTCGGCAACTGGAAACACCATATATTTT. The encoded protein is CASSLRSATGNTIYF. The rearrangement joins TRBV27 to TRBJ1-3, with D uncertain. Trimming took 2 bases from V and 2 from J, leaving 10 bases between them. This CDR3 is built from 15 residues. CDR1 and CDR2 from the germline V gene are MNHEY and SMNVEV (reference sequence).

The CDR3 loop reads CASSFRQGSEQYF. The CDR3 DNA sequence: TGTGCCAGCAGTTTCCGACAGGGGAGCGAGCAGTACTTC. The J gene is TRBJ2-7, the V gene TRBV27; 8 bases are a match to TRBD1. The CDR3 length is 13 residues. V was pared by 3 bases and J by 6 bases, with 4 bases of the junction left unmatched. Per the germline V gene, CDR1 is MNHEY and CDR2 is SMNVEV (reference sequence).

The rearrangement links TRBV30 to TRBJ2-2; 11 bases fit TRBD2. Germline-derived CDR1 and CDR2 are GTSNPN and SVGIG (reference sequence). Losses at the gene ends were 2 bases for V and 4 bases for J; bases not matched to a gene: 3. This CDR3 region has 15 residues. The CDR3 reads CAWSPLAGGTGELFF. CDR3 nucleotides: TGTGCCTGGAGTCCCCTAGCGGGAGGCACCGGGGAGCTGTTTTTT.

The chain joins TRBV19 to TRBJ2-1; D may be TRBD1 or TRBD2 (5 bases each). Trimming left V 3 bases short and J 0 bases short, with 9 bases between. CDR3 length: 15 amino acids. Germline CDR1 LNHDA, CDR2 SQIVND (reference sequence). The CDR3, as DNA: TGTGCCAGTAGTATCGAGGGGAGCTCCTACAATGAGCAGTTCTTC. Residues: CASSIEGSSYNEQFF.

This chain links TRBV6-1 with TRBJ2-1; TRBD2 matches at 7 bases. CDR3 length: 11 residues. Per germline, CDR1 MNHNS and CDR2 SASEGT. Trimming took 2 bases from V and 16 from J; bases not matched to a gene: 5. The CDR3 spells CASSETGLGFF. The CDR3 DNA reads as TGTGCCAGCAGTGAAACCGGACTAGGCTTCTTC.

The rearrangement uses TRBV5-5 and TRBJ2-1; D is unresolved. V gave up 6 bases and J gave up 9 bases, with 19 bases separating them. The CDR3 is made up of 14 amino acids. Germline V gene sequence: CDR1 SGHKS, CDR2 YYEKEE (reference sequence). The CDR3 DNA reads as TGTGCCAGCATGTGGTCTAAGGGTATAGGTGAGCAGTTCTTC. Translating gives CASMWSKGIGEQFF.

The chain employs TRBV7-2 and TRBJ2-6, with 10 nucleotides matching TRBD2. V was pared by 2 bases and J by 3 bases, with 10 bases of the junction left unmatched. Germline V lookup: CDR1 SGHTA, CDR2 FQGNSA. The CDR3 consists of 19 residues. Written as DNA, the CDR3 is TGTGCCAGCAGCTTAAATCCCGCTAGCGGGAGTCATGGGGCCAACGTCCTGACTTTC. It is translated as CASSLNPASGSHGANVLTF.

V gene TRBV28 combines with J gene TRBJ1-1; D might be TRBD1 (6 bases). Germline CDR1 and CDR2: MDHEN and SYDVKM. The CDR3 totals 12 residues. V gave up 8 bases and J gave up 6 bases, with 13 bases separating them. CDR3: CASGSGESEAFF. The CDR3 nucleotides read TGTGCCAGCGGTTCAGGGGAATCTGAAGCTTTCTTT.

CDR3 residues: CASSDSGRGGYNEQFF. The DNA for the CDR3 is TGCGCCAGCAGTGATAGCGGGAGAGGGGGCTACAATGAGCAGTTCTTC. The chain recombines TRBV10-1 with TRBJ2-1; the match to TRBD2 covers 9 bases. Germline values: CDR1 WNHNN, CDR2 SYGVQD (reference sequence). The CDR3 has 16 amino acids. After removal of 3 bases from V and 3 bases from J, the junction contained 6 bases not matched to a gene.

Here the CDR3 reads CASSPGNNEQFF. CDR3 DNA: TGTGCCAGCAGCCCCGGCAACAATGAGCAGTTCTTC. V is TRBV7-7 and J is TRBJ2-1; unclear D gene. Trimming took 5 bases from V and 5 from J, leaving 7 bases between them. The germline CDR1 and CDR2 sequences are SSHAT and FNYEAQ (reference sequence). This CDR3 has 12 residues.

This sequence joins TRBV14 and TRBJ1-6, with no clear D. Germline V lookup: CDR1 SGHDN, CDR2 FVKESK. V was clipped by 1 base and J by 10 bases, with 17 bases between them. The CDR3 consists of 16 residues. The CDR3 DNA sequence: TGTGCCAGCAGCCAAGTCAATCCCGGGGTGAGATCACCCCTCCACTTT. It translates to CASSQVNPGVRSPLHF.

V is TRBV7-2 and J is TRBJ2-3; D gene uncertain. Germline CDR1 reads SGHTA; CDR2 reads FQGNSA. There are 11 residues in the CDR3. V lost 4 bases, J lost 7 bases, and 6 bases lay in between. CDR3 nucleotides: TGTGCCAGCAGCTCTCTCTATACGCAGTATTTT. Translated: CASSSLYTQYF. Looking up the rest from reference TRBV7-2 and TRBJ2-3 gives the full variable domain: GAGVSQSPSNKVTEKGKDVELRCDPISGHTALYWYRQSLGQGLEFLIYFQGNSAPDKSGLPSDRFSAERTGGSVSTLTIQRTQQEDSAVYLCASSSLYTQYFGPGTRLTVL.

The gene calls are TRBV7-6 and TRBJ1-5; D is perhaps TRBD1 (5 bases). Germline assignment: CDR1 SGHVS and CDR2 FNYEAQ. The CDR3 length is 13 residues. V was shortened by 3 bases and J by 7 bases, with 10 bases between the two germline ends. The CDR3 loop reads CASSFGGDQPQHF. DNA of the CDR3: TGTGCCAGCAGCTTCGGGGGGGACCAGCCCCAGCATTTT.

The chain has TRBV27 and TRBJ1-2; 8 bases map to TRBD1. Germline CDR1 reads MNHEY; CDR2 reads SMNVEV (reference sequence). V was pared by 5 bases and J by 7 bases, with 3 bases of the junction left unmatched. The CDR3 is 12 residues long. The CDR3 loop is CASSDRGGGYTF. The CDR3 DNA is TGTGCCAGCAGTGACAGGGGCGGTGGCTACACCTTC.

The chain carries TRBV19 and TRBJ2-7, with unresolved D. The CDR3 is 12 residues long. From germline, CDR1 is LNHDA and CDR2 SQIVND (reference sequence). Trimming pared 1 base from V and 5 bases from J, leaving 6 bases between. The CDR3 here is CASSIGGNEQYF. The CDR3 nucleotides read TGTGCCAGTAGTATAGGAGGCAACGAGCAGTACTTC.

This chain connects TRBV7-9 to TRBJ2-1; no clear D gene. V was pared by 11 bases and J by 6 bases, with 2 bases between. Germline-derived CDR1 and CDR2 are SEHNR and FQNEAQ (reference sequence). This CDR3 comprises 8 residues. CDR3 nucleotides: TGTGCCGTCAATGAGCAGTTCTTC. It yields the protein CAVNEQFF. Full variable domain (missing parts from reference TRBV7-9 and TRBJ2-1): DTGVSQNPRHKITKRGQNVTFRCDPISEHNRLYWYRQTLGQGPEFLTYFQNEAQLEKSRLLSDRFSAERPKGSFSTLEIQRTEQGDSAMYLCAVNEQFFGPGTRLTVL.

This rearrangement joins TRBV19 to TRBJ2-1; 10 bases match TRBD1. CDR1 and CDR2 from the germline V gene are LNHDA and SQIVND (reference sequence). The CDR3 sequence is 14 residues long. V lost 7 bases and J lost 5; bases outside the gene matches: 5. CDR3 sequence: CASTDRGLNNEQFF. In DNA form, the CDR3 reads TGTGCCAGTACTGACAGGGGGCTCAACAATGAGCAGTTCTTC.

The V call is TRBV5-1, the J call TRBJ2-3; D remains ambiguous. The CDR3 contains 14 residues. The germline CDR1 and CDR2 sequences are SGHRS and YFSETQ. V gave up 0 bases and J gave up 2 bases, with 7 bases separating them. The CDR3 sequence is CASSLDPPTDTQYF. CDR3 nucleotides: TGCGCCAGCAGCTTGGACCCACCCACAGATACGCAGTATTTT.

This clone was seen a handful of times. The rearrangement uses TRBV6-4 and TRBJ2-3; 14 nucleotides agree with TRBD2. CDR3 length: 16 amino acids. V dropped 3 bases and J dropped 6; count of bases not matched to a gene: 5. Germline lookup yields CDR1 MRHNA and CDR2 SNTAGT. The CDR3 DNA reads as TGTGCCAGCAGTGAGACTAGCGGGGGGGCCTCGGATACGCAGTATTTT. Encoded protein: CASSETSGGASDTQYF.

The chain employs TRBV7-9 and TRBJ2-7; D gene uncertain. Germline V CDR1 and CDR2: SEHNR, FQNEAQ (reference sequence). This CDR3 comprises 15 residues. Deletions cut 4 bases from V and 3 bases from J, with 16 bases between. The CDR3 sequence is CASSSPGTAYYEQYF. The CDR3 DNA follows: TGTGCCAGCAGCTCCCCTGGAACAGCTTACTACGAGCAGTACTTC. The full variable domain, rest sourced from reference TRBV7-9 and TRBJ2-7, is DTGVSQNPRHKITKRGQNVTFRCDPISEHNRLYWYRQTLGQGPEFLTYFQNEAQLEKSRLLSDRFSAERPKGSFSTLEIQRTEQGDSAMYLCASSSPGTAYYEQYFGPGTRLTVT.